The 22 T cell receptor beta chains given below trace back to one sample, sequenced in a study of blood T cell repertoires in COVID-19. Generated by immunoSEQ multiplex PCR, the TCRdb table keeps only in-frame clones and is missing some. The table lists about 97,000 clones, 75% to 95% of them singletons. What was sequenced was peripheral blood. The receptors here all came from a man aged 60-69 years with acute or convalescent COVID-19.

The chain employs TRBV18 and TRBJ1-1; D uncertain. Trimming shortened V by 6 bases and J by 6 bases, and 14 bases separated the two germline ends. This CDR3 has 13 residues. Germline lookup yields CDR1 KGHSH and CDR2 LQKENI. CDR3 sequence reads: CASSTSEGAEAFF. The CDR3 DNA reads TGTGCCAGCTCGACTTCCGAGGGTGCTGAAGCTTTCTTT.

The chain uses TRBV12-5 and TRBJ1-1; TRBD1 is a possible D gene (5 bases). The CDR3 is 14 amino acids. Germline V gene sequence: CDR1 LGHNT, CDR2 FRNRAP. V lost 4 bases and J lost 3, with 12 bases in between. The CDR3 DNA sequence: TGTGCTAGTGGTTCGTGGAGGGGACACACTGAAGCTTTCTTT. It translates to CASGSWRGHTEAFF.

The chain has TRBV19 and TRBJ1-1; D is perhaps TRBD1 (5 bases). The CDR3 is made up of 14 amino acids. V was cut by 8 bases and J by 6 bases, with 19 bases left in between. Germline assignment: CDR1 LNHDA and CDR2 SQIVND (reference sequence). CDR3 bases: TGTGCCAGTCCGGGGGGACCCAAAGCGGCTGAAGCTTTCTTT. Protein sequence: CASPGGPKAAEAFF.

The rearrangement uses TRBV19 and TRBJ1-5, with D possibly matching TRBD1 (6 bases). Trimming stripped 3 bases from V and 2 bases from J, with 23 bases between. Germline V gene sequence: CDR1 LNHDA, CDR2 SQIVND (reference sequence). This CDR3 spans 19 amino acids. In DNA, the CDR3 is TGTGCCAGTAGTATTGGGAGGGGGTATTCTCCTTTAGGCAATCAGCCCCAGCATTTT. It codes for CASSIGRGYSPLGNQPQHF.

The DNA of the CDR3 is TGTGCCAGCAGTTACGGACAGGGACCATACTACACCTTC. As protein: CASSYGQGPYYTF. The genes are TRBV6-5 and TRBJ1-2, with TRBD1 identical over 8 bases. V was pared by 2 bases and J by 10 bases, with 6 bases of the junction left unmatched. Germline loops: CDR1 MNHEY, CDR2 SVGAGI. This CDR3 has 13 amino acids.

The chain combines TRBV5-1 with TRBJ1-1, with 8 bases aligning to TRBD1. From germline, CDR1 is SGHRS and CDR2 YFSETQ. V was pared by 4 bases and J by 1 base, with 6 bases of the junction left unmatched. The CDR3 contains 15 residues. The chain's CDR3 is CASSLGTGTNTEAFF. CDR3 coding DNA: TGCGCCAGCAGCCTTGGGACAGGCACGAACACTGAAGCTTTCTTT.

The V and J genes are TRBV5-1 and TRBJ2-1; TRBD2 agrees at 12 bases. Germline V gene sequence: CDR1 SGHRS, CDR2 YFSETQ. The V and J ends lost 4 bases and 0 bases, in that order; junction bases with no gene match: 5. The CDR3 runs to 17 residues. The CDR3 loop is CASSLTSGGLSYNEQFF. CDR3 DNA sequence: TGCGCCAGCAGCCTGACTAGCGGGGGACTCTCCTACAATGAGCAGTTCTTC.

This clone was found a few times. The chain combines TRBV19 with TRBJ2-6; 8 bases agree with TRBD1. The V gene end was trimmed by 6 bases and the J gene end by 2 bases; junction bases not matched to a gene: 6. CDR3 length equals 16 residues. Germline-derived CDR1 and CDR2 are LNHDA and SQIVND (reference sequence). The CDR3 region is CASSLRGPTGANVLTF. In nucleotides, the CDR3 is TGTGCCAGTAGCCTCAGGGGGCCAACTGGGGCCAACGTCCTGACTTTC.

V usage is TRBV5-6 and J usage is TRBJ1-1; no clear D gene. Germline lookup yields CDR1 SGHDT and CDR2 YYEEEE. Trimming shortened V by 0 bases and J by 6 bases, and 15 bases separated the two germline ends. The CDR3 sequence is 15 residues long. The CDR3 DNA reads TGTGCCAGCAGCTTGGAATTACGCAGCAGCGCTGAAGCTTTCTTT. Its protein product is CASSLELRSSAEAFF.

V usage is TRBV7-2 and J usage is TRBJ2-2, with no clear D. Trimming pared 1 base from V and 4 bases from J, leaving 10 bases between. The CDR3 runs 15 residues. CDR1 is SGHTA, CDR2 FQGNSA, per germline. The CDR3 spells CASSLVPRSTGELFF. The CDR3 DNA reads TGTGCCAGCAGCTTAGTTCCGAGAAGCACCGGGGAGCTGTTTTTT.

J is TRBJ1-4 and V is TRBV9; TRBD1 matches at 7 bases. The CDR3 spans 14 residues. The ends lost 3 bases at V and 5 bases at J; junction bases unmatched: 4. The V gene's germline CDR1 is SGDLS and CDR2 YYNGEE. CDR3 region: CASSARQGNEKLFF. The CDR3 region has the DNA TGTGCCAGCAGCGCCCGACAGGGAAATGAAAAACTGTTTTTT. The full variable domain, rest sourced from reference TRBV9 and TRBJ1-4, is DSGVTQTPKHLITATGQRVTLRCSPRSGDLSVYWYQQSLDQGLQFLIQYYNGEERAKGNILERFSAQQFPDLHSELNLSSLELGDSALYFCASSARQGNEKLFFGSGTQLSVL.

The V call is TRBV9, the J call TRBJ1-3, with TRBD1 identical over 7 bases. The J segment lost 0 bases and the V segment lost 5 bases, leaving 8 bases of the junction unmatched. The CDR3 spans 16 residues. The germline gives CDR1 SGDLS, CDR2 YYNGEE. The CDR3 DNA reads as TGTGCCAGCAGAGGGACAGCCCCGTCCTCTGGAAACACCATATATTTT. Its translation: CASRGTAPSSGNTIYF.

The gene calls are TRBV5-1 and TRBJ1-1, with D possibly matching TRBD1 (6 bases). The CDR3 covers 15 residues. CDR1 SGHRS and CDR2 YFSETQ come from the germline V gene. V dropped 4 bases and J dropped 1 base, with 14 bases sitting between them. CDR3 bases: TGCGCCAGCAGCCTTGAGGCAGGGGCGAACACTGAAGCTTTCTTT. Amino acid sequence: CASSLEAGANTEAFF.

The chain links TRBV11-2 to TRBJ1-2; TRBD1 agrees at 10 bases. The CDR3 extends over 16 amino acids. Germline V lookup: CDR1 SGHAT, CDR2 FQNNGV. The ends lost 1 base at V and 3 bases at J; junction bases unmatched: 5. Here the CDR3 reads CASSLGATGGDYGYTF. In nucleotides, the CDR3 is TGTGCCAGCAGCTTAGGCGCGACAGGGGGCGACTATGGCTACACCTTC.

The CDR3: CASRYNTENTEAFF. CDR3 DNA: TGCGCCAGCAGATACAATACAGAGAACACTGAAGCTTTCTTT. This chain joins TRBV5-1 and TRBJ1-1; no clear D. Per germline, CDR1 SGHRS and CDR2 YFSETQ. V was cut by 5 bases and J by 1 base, with 12 bases left in between. The CDR3 runs to 14 residues.

The genes are TRBV5-4 and TRBJ2-2; the D gene is possibly TRBD1 (5 bases). With 0 bases removed from V and 6 bases from J, the gap between germline ends came to 9 bases. The CDR3 covers 14 residues. The germline gives CDR1 SGHNT, CDR2 YYREEE (reference sequence). The CDR3 bases are TGTGCCAGCAGCTTGGCCAGGGCTCCCGGGGAGCTGTTTTTT. Amino acids: CASSLARAPGELFF.

The chain uses TRBV7-2 and TRBJ1-1, with TRBD1 as a possible D gene (5 bases). V was pared by 5 bases and J by 4 bases, with 17 bases between. The CDR3 is 15 amino acids. In germline, CDR1 is SGHTA, CDR2 FQGNSA. CDR3 sequence (DNA): TGTGCCAGCAGCCCTAGTCAGGGTTGGACCACTGAAGCTTTCTTT. Translation gives CASSPSQGWTTEAFF.

The V and J genes are TRBV5-1 and TRBJ1-2, with 7 bases identical to TRBD1. Germline CDR1 is SGHRS and CDR2 is YFSETQ. V dropped 3 bases and J dropped 4; count of bases not matched to a gene: 6. This CDR3 contains 14 residues. The DNA of the CDR3 is TGCGCCAGCAGCTCAAAACAGGGGTCCTATGGCTACACCTTC. Its protein product is CASSSKQGSYGYTF.

The chain carries TRBV6-6 and TRBJ2-2; TRBD1 aligns across 8 bases. Trimming cost V 5 bases and J 1 base; bases outside gene matches: 6. CDR3 length equals 16 residues. Germline assignment: CDR1 MNHNY and CDR2 SVGAGI (reference sequence). The DNA for the CDR3 is TGTGCCAGCAGTCGTCCCGGGACAGGGAACACCGGGGAGCTGTTTTTT. The encoded protein is CASSRPGTGNTGELFF.

This clone was recorded once. The chain joins TRBV3-1 (or the pseudogene TRBV3-2) to TRBJ1-1, with D possibly TRBD1 on 6 matching bases. Trimming left V 4 bases short and J 5 bases short, with 14 bases between. CDR3 size: 14 residues. Germline assignment: CDR1 LGHDT and CDR2 YNNKEL (reference sequence). CDR3 DNA: TGTGCCAGCAGCCCCCCCGGGACACCAACTGAAGCTTTCTTT. Translated, it gives CASSPPGTPTEAFF.

This sequence joins TRBV6-6 and TRBJ1-5; perhaps TRBD1 as D (5 bases). The CDR3 runs 15 residues. CDR1 MNHNY and CDR2 SVGAGI come from the germline V gene (reference sequence). Trimming stripped 6 bases from V and 5 bases from J, with 17 bases between. The CDR3 is CASSSGTGGDQPQHF. The CDR3, as DNA: TGTGCCAGCAGCTCCGGGACCGGGGGGGATCAGCCCCAGCATTTT.

This chain links TRBV2 with TRBJ2-5, with D maybe TRBD2 (6 bases). CDR3 size: 12 residues. Trimming removed 6 bases at V and 5 bases at J, with 10 bases between. The germline gives CDR1 SNHLY, CDR2 FYNNEI. This chain's CDR3 is CASRGLAETQYF. For the CDR3, the DNA is TGTGCCAGCAGAGGGCTAGCGGAGACCCAGTACTTC.